The present TCR beta chain was sequenced within a study of early T cells in non-severe SARS-CoV-2 infection. Unique molecular identifiers (one per individual cDNA molecule) were attached. TCRdb re-called the 5' RACE reads with MiXCR, one entry per CDR3 protein. In the table there are roughly 52,000 distinct CDR3 sequences, about 6.4% of which are singletons. Germline loops: CDR1 LGHNA, CDR2 YNFKEQ. This CDR3 spans 13 amino acids. Trimming removed 7 bases from V and 9 bases from J, with 13 bases in between. This sequence was found in an adult who was a healthcare worker with PCR-confirmed SARS-CoV-2 infection or an uninfected control (not recorded which). The starting material was whole blood, obtained at baseline. This chain joins TRBV4-2 and TRBJ1-6; no reliable D call. The CDR3: CASMGNFGSPLHF. The CDR3 DNA follows: TGTGCCAGCATGGGTAATTTTGGTTCACCCCTCCACTTT.